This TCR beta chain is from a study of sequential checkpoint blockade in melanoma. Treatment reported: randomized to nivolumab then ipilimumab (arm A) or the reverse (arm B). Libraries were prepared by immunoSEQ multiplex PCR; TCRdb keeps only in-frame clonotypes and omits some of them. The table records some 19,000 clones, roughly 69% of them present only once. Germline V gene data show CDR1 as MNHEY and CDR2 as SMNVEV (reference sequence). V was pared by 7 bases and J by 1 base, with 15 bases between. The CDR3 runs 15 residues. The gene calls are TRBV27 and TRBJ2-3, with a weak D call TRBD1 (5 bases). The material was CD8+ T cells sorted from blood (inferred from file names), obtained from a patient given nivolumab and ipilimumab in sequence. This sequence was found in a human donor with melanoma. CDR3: CASTVWAGRTDTQYF. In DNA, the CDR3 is TGTGCCAGCACCGTCTGGGCAGGGCGCACAGATACGCAGTATTTT.